Shown below are 3 T cell receptor beta chains from a single sample sequenced in a study of CXCR3-negative and CXCR3-positive naive CD8 T cells. Regarding the study as a whole: Relative to CXCR3-negative naive cells, CXCR3-positive naive cells had more hydrophobic TRB CDR3s.

Preparation of TRB cDNA libraries relied on 5' RACE carrying UMI labels. TCRdb re-called the 5' RACE reads and catalogs CDR3 proteins one per entry, DNA excluded. Its table records over 150,000 distinct CDR3 sequences. No antigen has been identified for these receptors. Source material: naive CXCR3+ CD8+ T cells from blood. Noted subset: CD45RO-CCR7+CD27+CD95- naive CD8+ T cells expressing CXCR3 (TNR3+). The receptors shown here come from a human donor in good health. Some clones in this sample may be carry-over from other donors' samples.

The rearrangement uses TRBV20-1 and TRBJ2-1. From germline, CDR1 is DFQATT and CDR2 SNEGSKA (reference sequence). The CDR3 is made up of 15 amino acids. The CDR3 region is CSARDLLSSYNERFF.

This chain joins TRBV5-5 and TRBJ1-1; the TCRdb D gene call, TRBD1, has no DNA to confirm it. CDR1 and CDR2 (germline): SGHKS, YYEKEE (reference sequence). The CDR3 extends over 14 amino acids. Here the CDR3 reads CASSSGELDTEAFF.

This chain links TRBV6-5 with TRBJ1-1. The CDR3 is 13 amino acids. Germline CDR1 MNHEY, CDR2 SVGAGI. This chain's CDR3 is CASSYLTDREAFF.